The 17 T cell receptor beta chains given below trace back to one sample, sequenced in a study of blood T cell repertoires in COVID-19. The protocol was immunoSEQ multiplex PCR, while the TCRdb copy is restricted to in-frame clones and leaves out a portion. The table records a few hundred thousand clones, around nine tenths of them present only once. Material: peripheral blood. These receptors were obtained from a man aged 55 to 70 with acute or convalescent COVID-19.

J is TRBJ1-4 and V is TRBV2; D is uncertain. The CDR3 contains 17 residues. Germline assignment: CDR1 SNHLY and CDR2 FYNNEI. V lost 6 bases and J lost 4, with 21 bases in between. The chain's CDR3 is CASRGLERRRINEKLFF. In nucleotides, the CDR3 is TGTGCCAGCAGGGGCTTGGAGCGGAGGCGTATTAATGAAAAACTGTTTTTT.

The chain uses TRBV19 and TRBJ1-2, with TRBD1 as a possible D gene (6 bases). Germline V gene lookup returns CDR1 LNHDA and CDR2 SQIVND (reference sequence). The CDR3 has 14 amino acids. V lost 2 bases to trimming and J lost 4 bases, with 11 bases between them. The CDR3 DNA follows: TGTGCCAGTAGTATACGGCAGGGGAGCTATGGCTACACCTTC. Amino acids: CASSIRQGSYGYTF.

The chain is built from TRBV4-2 and TRBJ1-1, with D perhaps TRBD1 (6 bases). Germline lookup yields CDR1 LGHNA and CDR2 YNFKEQ. V gave up 4 bases and J gave up 0 bases, with 12 bases separating them. The CDR3 totals 15 residues. The CDR3: CASSRETGLNTEAFF. In nucleotides, the CDR3 is TGTGCCAGCAGCCGAGAGACAGGCCTGAACACTGAAGCTTTCTTT.

V gene TRBV6-4 combines with J gene TRBJ1-6; 7 bases are a match to TRBD1. The V gene's germline CDR1 is MRHNA and CDR2 SNTAGT. The CDR3 contains 15 residues. Losses at the gene ends were 0 bases for V and 7 bases for J; bases not matched to a gene: 3. Here the CDR3 reads CASSDSGTANSPLHF. The CDR3, as DNA: TGTGCCAGCAGTGACTCCGGGACAGCAAATTCACCCCTCCACTTT.

The rearrangement links TRBV7-6 to TRBJ2-7; 10 bases are a match to TRBD1. Germline CDR1 is SGHVS and CDR2 is FNYEAQ. CDR3 length: 15 residues. V dropped 4 bases and J dropped 2; count of bases not matched to a gene: 5. For the CDR3, the DNA is TGTGCCAGCAGCTCTCCGGGACAGGGGACCTACGAGCAGTACTTC. It translates to CASSSPGQGTYEQYF.

The genes are TRBV10-3 and TRBJ2-5; 15 bases are shared with TRBD2. Germline V gives CDR1 ENHRY, CDR2 SYGVKD. The CDR3 spans 17 residues. V lost 5 bases and J lost 1; bases outside the gene matches: 5. The CDR3 bases are TGTGCCATCAGTTCCGGGACTAGCGGGGGGTTCCAAGAGACCCAGTACTTC. It yields the protein CAISSGTSGGFQETQYF.

This clone was recorded only once. The gene calls are TRBV3-1 (or the pseudogene TRBV3-2) and TRBJ2-5, with 10 bases matching TRBD2. The CDR3 contains 16 residues. Germline V lookup: CDR1 LGHDT, CDR2 YNNKEL (reference sequence). With 2 bases clipped from V and 5 bases from J, the junction kept 8 bases outside the gene matches. The CDR3 region has the DNA TGTGCCAGCAGCCAAAGAGCGGGGGGGCCGAGGGAGACCCAGTACTTC. Translating gives CASSQRAGGPRETQYF.

The J gene is TRBJ2-1, the V gene TRBV15; the match to TRBD2 covers 9 bases. Germline CDR1 LNHNV, CDR2 YYDKDF (reference sequence). Germline trimming cut 1 base from V and 5 bases from J; bases unmatched to any gene: 6. CDR3 length: 16 amino acids. The CDR3 sequence is CATSRGETSGHNEQFF. In nucleotides, the CDR3 is TGTGCCACCAGCAGAGGGGAGACTAGCGGCCACAATGAGCAGTTCTTC. Combining the CDR3 with reference TRBV15 and TRBJ2-1 gives the whole variable domain DAMVIQNPRYQVTQFGKPVTLSCSQTLNHNVMYWYQQKSSQAPKLLFHYYDKDFNNEADTPDNFQSRRPNTSFCFLDIRSPGLGDTAMYLCATSRGETSGHNEQFFGPGTRLTVL.

The chain recombines TRBV18 with TRBJ2-1; the match to TRBD2 covers 7 bases. CDR1 KGHSH and CDR2 LQKENI come from the germline V gene. Germline trimming cut 3 bases from V and 8 bases from J; bases unmatched to any gene: 16. The CDR3 runs to 17 residues. The CDR3 DNA sequence: TGTGCCAGCTCACCGCGGGACTATCAGACGCCCTTGGATGAGCAGTTCTTC. It codes for CASSPRDYQTPLDEQFF.

This sequence joins TRBV7-3 and TRBJ2-1; D call uncertain. With 0 bases removed from V and 8 bases from J, the gap between germline ends came to 14 bases. CDR1 is SGHTA, CDR2 FQGTGA, per germline. The CDR3 is 15 amino acids. CDR3 loop: CASSLTPLGNDEQFF. CDR3 sequence (DNA): TGTGCCAGCAGCTTAACCCCCCTCGGTAACGATGAGCAGTTCTTC.

The sample holds one count of this clone. An end of the junction differs from the germline gene, which may be a read error. The chain is built from TRBV4-1 and TRBJ2-6, with 14 positions matching TRBD2. Germline V CDR1 and CDR2: MGHRA, YSYEKL. The CDR3 length is 20 residues. The CDR3 DNA sequence: TGCGCCAACAGCCAAGCGGCGACTAGCGGGGGGGGCTCTGGGGCCAACGTCCTGACTTTC. Translating it yields CANSQAATSGGGSGANVLTF.

This chain joins TRBV6-5 and TRBJ2-1; the D gene is possibly TRBD1 (5 bases). The V end lost 7 bases, the J end lost 0 bases, and 13 bases lay between the germline ends. Germline loops: CDR1 MNHEY, CDR2 SVGAGI. The CDR3 contains 15 residues. CDR3 sequence reads: CASTSTEFSYNEQFF. The CDR3 region has the DNA TGTGCCAGCACCTCGACAGAATTCTCCTACAATGAGCAGTTCTTC.

This clone was counted a few times. The chain carries TRBV20-1 and TRBJ1-1; D is possibly TRBD1 (6 bases). V dropped 3 bases and J dropped 11 bases, with 25 bases sitting between them. From germline, CDR1 is DFQATT and CDR2 SNEGSKA (reference sequence). The CDR3 is 15 amino acids. The DNA of the CDR3 is TGCAGTGCTAGTGAGGGGCCCGAACAGGGTCCTCAGGCTTTCTTT. Its protein is CSASEGPEQGPQAFF.

V usage is TRBV29-1 and J usage is TRBJ2-7; D gene unclear. V lost 6 bases and J 2 bases, leaving 14 bases between the germline ends. CDR3 length equals 13 residues. Germline V gives CDR1 SQVTM, CDR2 ANQGSEA. The CDR3 DNA sequence: TGCAGCGTGGCAACCGCACAGCCCTACGAGCAGTACTTC. Amino acids: CSVATAQPYEQYF.

The chain has TRBV7-2 and TRBJ2-7; perhaps TRBD1 as D (5 bases). The CDR3 is 14 residues long. V was pared by 1 base and J by 2 bases, with 9 bases between. Germline CDR1 is SGHTA and CDR2 is FQGNSA. CDR3 sequence: CASSLGIGAYEQYF. The CDR3 nucleotides are TGTGCCAGCAGCTTAGGAATAGGGGCCTACGAGCAGTACTTC.

This chain connects TRBV7-2 to TRBJ2-3, with D perhaps matching TRBD2 (7 bases). The germline CDR1 and CDR2 sequences are SGHTA and FQGNSA. The V end was cut by 5 bases, the J end by 2 bases, with 14 bases between. CDR3 length: 15 residues. CDR3 loop: CASSPGGANTDTQYF. The CDR3 DNA reads TGTGCCAGCAGCCCTGGGGGGGCCAACACAGATACGCAGTATTTT.

The chain employs TRBV29-1 and TRBJ2-2; D call uncertain. Germline CDR1 is SQVTM and CDR2 is ANQGSEA. Trimming removed 6 bases at V and 5 bases at J, with 13 bases between. The CDR3 is 13 residues long. CDR3 region: CSVTDTGTGELFF. As DNA, the CDR3 is TGCAGCGTAACAGACACCGGAACCGGGGAGCTGTTTTTT.